The sequence of this TCR beta chain was determined in a study of cytomegalovirus exposure and HLA in healthy donors. This clone appeared a single time. Its antigen is currently unknown. At collection, donors were nominally healthy, but unrecorded immune exposures were probable. With 60 Vbeta and 13 Jbeta primers, the PCR was carried out. Here immunoSEQ multiplex PCR was the method, and the copy in TCRdb shows in-frame clones only, minus some. This sample carries under 200,000 clones, about three quarters of them seen once, and the ten largest clones take 11% to 15%. The CDR3 covers 18 residues. From germline, CDR1 is SGHRS and CDR2 YFSETQ. The V end was cut by 0 bases, the J end by 0 bases, with 13 bases between. Findings and limits, study-wide: The study labeled 164 TCR beta chains cytomegalovirus-associated. Previous analysis showed most TCR beta V segments were productive about 90% or about 30% of the time.

The sequenced sample was PBMCs. V and J are TRBV5-1 and TRBJ1-6, with D unclear. The receptor's source is a man aged 50-60 years in good health and CMV-seropositive. CDR3 region: CASSLEPAGNSYNSPLHF. For the CDR3, the DNA is TGCGCCAGCAGCTTGGAGCCGGCGGGGAACTCCTATAATTCACCCCTCCACTTT. The complete variable domain, with remaining parts taken from reference TRBV5-1 and TRBJ1-6, reads KAGVTQTPRYLIKTRGQQVTLSCSPISGHRSVSWYQQTPGQGLQFLFEYFSETQRNKGNFPGRFSGRQFSNSRSEMNVSTLELGDSALYLCASSLEPAGNSYNSPLHFGNGTRLTVT.